This T cell receptor beta chain was sequenced during a study of T cell responses to AZD1222 COVID-19 vaccine. Study observations and caveats: Close to half of all spike-specific TCRs reportedly target regions of the variants that are unmutated.

The CDR3 contains 16 residues. V lost 1 base and J lost 1, with 11 bases in between. Germline CDR1 is SGHTA and CDR2 is FQGNSA. As for this clone: Antigen: not known.

Repertoires were generated with immunoSEQ multiplex PCR, while TCRdb's copy carries only in-frame clones and drops some. Among fewer than 90,000 clones listed, more than 70% were seen once. The specimen was peripheral blood, collected 28 days after the second AZD1222 dose. The TCR comes from an adult who received the AZD1222 COVID-19 vaccine. The V gene is TRBV7-2, the J gene TRBJ1-5; D remains ambiguous. CDR3 nucleotide sequence: TGTGCCAGCAGCTTAGAGGCTCGGAGAAGCAATCAGCCCCAGCATTTT. It translates to CASSLEARRSNQPQHF.